Shown below are 22 T cell receptor beta chains from a single sample sequenced in a study of cytomegalovirus exposure and HLA in healthy donors. Vbeta (60) and Jbeta (13) primers were used in the PCR. Clones were read by immunoSEQ multiplex PCR, and TCRdb kept only the in-frame ones, dropping some. The data contain under 250,000 clones, about four fifths of them singletons. The sequencing input was PBMCs. The source is a woman aged 50 to 60 in good health and CMV-seropositive.

The chain recombines TRBV30 with TRBJ2-5; 11 bases are a match to TRBD2. This CDR3 is 14 amino acids long. From germline, CDR1 is GTSNPN and CDR2 SVGIG (reference sequence). The V and J ends lost 2 bases and 7 bases, in that order; junction bases with no gene match: 6. DNA of the CDR3: TGTGCCTGGAGTCGACTAGCGGGGAGGGCGACCCAGTACTTC. It codes for CAWSRLAGRATQYF. Supplemented by reference TRBV30 and TRBJ2-5, the full variable domain reads SQTIHQWPATLVQPVGSPLSLECTVEGTSNPNLYWYRQAAGRGLQLLFYSVGIGQISSEVPQNLSASRPQDRQFILSSKKLLLSDSGFYLCAWSRLAGRATQYFGPGTRLLVL.

The table lists this clone with a few counts. The chain uses TRBV27 and TRBJ1-1, with D unclear. Germline V gives CDR1 MNHEY, CDR2 SMNVEV (reference sequence). This CDR3 spans 13 amino acids. V lost 6 bases and J lost 3, with 11 bases in between. The CDR3 DNA is TGTGCCAGCAGCGCGACGGGGTACACTGAAGCTTTCTTT. Amino acids: CASSATGYTEAFF.

In its sample, this clone was seen once. The chain is built from TRBV9 and TRBJ2-2; TRBD1 might be the D (5 bases). V was clipped by 2 bases and J by 4 bases, with 12 bases between them. This CDR3 spans 15 amino acids. Germline-derived CDR1 and CDR2 are SGDLS and YYNGEE. DNA of the CDR3: TGTGCCAGCAGCGTCGGGTTAAGGGGCACCGGGGAGCTGTTTTTT. Protein sequence: CASSVGLRGTGELFF.

The V gene is TRBV5-1, the J gene TRBJ2-1; D may be TRBD2 (5 bases). From germline, CDR1 is SGHRS and CDR2 YFSETQ. There are 15 residues in the CDR3. The V end lost 3 bases, the J end lost 8 bases, and 18 bases lay between the germline ends. The CDR3 DNA is TGCGCCAGCAGCTCCCGAGGACGAGGGATGGATGAGCAGTTCTTC. Protein: CASSSRGRGMDEQFF.

V gene TRBV28 combines with J gene TRBJ1-2; D may be TRBD1 (5 bases). Germline CDR1 and CDR2: MDHEN and SYDVKM. Trimming stripped 7 bases from V and 2 bases from J, with 17 bases between. This CDR3 has 15 residues. CDR3: CASKYPGRVNYGYTF. The CDR3 DNA reads as TGTGCCAGCAAATACCCGGGCAGGGTGAACTATGGCTACACCTTC.

In its sample, this clone was seen once. CDR3 nucleotides: TGTGCCAGCAGCCGAAGGCCCCTACAGAGCTCTGGAAACACCATATATTTT. Protein: CASSRRPLQSSGNTIYF. V usage is TRBV4-2 and J usage is TRBJ1-3; no definite D call. Trimming shortened V by 4 bases and J by 0 bases, and 16 bases separated the two germline ends. CDR1 and CDR2 from the germline V gene are LGHNA and YNFKEQ. There are 17 residues in the CDR3.

The chain combines TRBV5-1 with TRBJ1-2; 7 bases align to TRBD1. Germline CDR1 and CDR2: SGHRS and YFSETQ. This CDR3 region has 15 residues. V lost 5 bases and J lost 1; bases outside the gene matches: 8. The CDR3 is CASRTGTVHNYGYTF. The CDR3 DNA follows: TGCGCCAGCAGAACCGGGACAGTACATAACTATGGCTACACCTTC.

This chain uses TRBV27 with TRBJ1-2; 8 nucleotides match TRBD1. After removal of 6 bases from V and 4 bases from J, the junction contained 1 base not matched to a gene. The CDR3 has 12 residues. The germline CDR1 and CDR2 sequences are MNHEY and SMNVEV (reference sequence). CDR3 nucleotide sequence: TGTGCCAGCAGAACAGGGGGCTATGGCTACACCTTC. This codes for CASRTGGYGYTF.

CDR3 sequence reads: CASSYSRAGDEQFF. For the CDR3, the DNA is TGTGCCAGCAGTTACTCGAGGGCTGGGGATGAGCAGTTCTTC. The V call is TRBV6-6, the J call TRBJ2-1; possible D gene TRBD2, 5 bases. This CDR3 comprises 14 residues. V was pared by 0 bases and J by 8 bases, with 11 bases between. The germline CDR1 and CDR2 sequences are MNHNY and SVGAGI (reference sequence).

This clone occurred once. This chain joins TRBV5-1 and TRBJ1-2; D is unresolved. Trimming cost V 2 bases and J 4 bases, with 21 bases left between them. The CDR3 loop spans 17 amino acids. Germline V gene sequence: CDR1 SGHRS, CDR2 YFSETQ. The CDR3 DNA follows: TGCGCCAGCAGCTTAGATACTACGGGCCTGGGGAGCTATGGCTACACCTTC. Protein: CASSLDTTGLGSYGYTF.

The chain combines TRBV4-3 with TRBJ2-7; perhaps TRBD2 as D (7 bases). Per germline, CDR1 LGHNA and CDR2 YSLEER. V dropped 1 base and J dropped 3 bases, with 13 bases sitting between them. The CDR3 covers 15 residues. CDR3 DNA: TGCGCCAGCAGCCAAGGGGTAGGGGGGGGCTACGAGCAGTACTTC. As protein: CASSQGVGGGYEQYF.

V and J are TRBV5-4 and TRBJ1-2; maybe TRBD1 (5 bases). This CDR3 contains 13 residues. V shed 4 bases and J shed 6 bases, with 13 bases lying between them. Germline CDR1 SGHNT, CDR2 YYREEE (reference sequence). The CDR3 region is CASSPIRADGYTF. DNA for the CDR3: TGTGCCAGCAGCCCAATCAGGGCGGATGGCTACACCTTC.

V and J are TRBV18 and TRBJ2-5; D ambiguous. Trimming cost V 1 base and J 2 bases, with 5 bases left between them. CDR3 length: 13 amino acids. The germline gives CDR1 KGHSH, CDR2 LQKENI. Here the CDR3 DNA reads TGTGCCAGCTCACCACAACTTCAAGAGACCCAGTACTTC. Encoded protein: CASSPQLQETQYF.

The CDR3 protein is CASSLIGETGGEQYF. The DNA of the CDR3 is TGTGCCAGCAGCTTGATCGGAGAGACGGGGGGCGAGCAGTACTTC. V gene TRBV5-5 combines with J gene TRBJ2-7; TRBD2 matches at 7 bases. Germline loops: CDR1 SGHKS, CDR2 YYEKEE (reference sequence). The CDR3 has 15 residues. V lost 1 base, J lost 6 bases, and 10 bases stayed unmatched.

The CDR3 spells CASSERHDYNSPLHF. The CDR3 nucleotides are TGTGCCAGCAGTGAGAGACATGACTATAATTCACCCCTCCACTTT. The chain carries TRBV2 and TRBJ1-6; D unclear. With 3 bases removed from V and 3 bases from J, the gap between germline ends came to 9 bases. Germline lookup yields CDR1 SNHLY and CDR2 FYNNEI. CDR3 length: 15 residues.

This chain uses TRBV13 with TRBJ2-4, with D perhaps matching TRBD1 (6 bases). V was cut by 5 bases and J by 3 bases, with 11 bases left in between. This CDR3 contains 14 residues. Germline V lookup: CDR1 PRHDT, CDR2 FYEKMQ (reference sequence). CDR3 sequence (DNA): TGTGCCAGCAGCGAGGGACAATACAAAAACATTCAGTACTTC. This translates into CASSEGQYKNIQYF. The whole variable domain, remainder taken from reference TRBV13 and TRBJ2-4, is AAGVIQSPRHLIKEKRETATLKCYPIPRHDTVYWYQQGPGQDPQFLISFYEKMQSDKGSIPDRFSAQQFSDYHSELNMSSLELGDSALYFCASSEGQYKNIQYFGAGTRLSVL.

V gene TRBV5-1 combines with J gene TRBJ2-2; 12 bases are a match to TRBD2. The CDR3 runs 16 residues. Germline trimming cut 3 bases from V and 5 bases from J; bases unmatched to any gene: 5. Germline CDR1 is SGHRS and CDR2 is YFSETQ. The CDR3 protein is CASSWLLAGGTGELFF. CDR3 sequence (DNA): TGCGCCAGCAGCTGGTTACTAGCGGGGGGAACCGGGGAGCTGTTTTTT.

The CDR3 loop is CASGSTGGSNEQFF. In nucleotides, the CDR3 is TGTGCTAGTGGTTCGACAGGGGGAAGCAATGAGCAGTTCTTC. This chain connects TRBV12-5 to TRBJ2-1, with 9 bases identical to TRBD1. Per the germline V gene, CDR1 is LGHNT and CDR2 is FRNRAP. Trimming at V came to 4 bases and at J to 6 bases, leaving 4 bases not matched to a gene. CDR3 length: 14 amino acids.

This clone was observed a single time. This chain joins TRBV11-2 and TRBJ2-7; no firm D call. The CDR3 is 13 residues long. Per germline, CDR1 SGHAT and CDR2 FQNNGV. The V end was cut by 0 bases, the J end by 5 bases, with 8 bases between. CDR3 protein: CASSLEEIDEQYF. CDR3 in DNA: TGTGCCAGCAGCTTAGAAGAGATTGACGAGCAGTACTTC.

The chain combines TRBV7-6 with TRBJ1-2; no firm D call. This CDR3 region has 19 residues. Germline V gene lookup returns CDR1 SGHVS and CDR2 FNYEAQ. The V end lost 5 bases, the J end lost 2 bases, and 27 bases lay between the germline ends. For the CDR3, the DNA is TGTGCCAGCAGCCCACGACCCCCCCGTCGGGAAGGACCCAACTATGGCTACACCTTC. Protein product: CASSPRPPRREGPNYGYTF.

In this sample, this clone turned up once. The rearrangement links TRBV27 to TRBJ2-6; TRBD1 aligns across 9 bases. The CDR3 is 19 amino acids. Germline V lookup: CDR1 MNHEY, CDR2 SMNVEV (reference sequence). V gave up 1 base and J gave up 0 bases; unmatched junction bases: 7. The CDR3 here is CASSLLPGQGISGANVLTF. The CDR3 bases are TGTGCCAGCAGTTTATTACCGGGACAGGGCATCTCTGGGGCCAACGTCCTGACTTTC.

The J gene is TRBJ2-1, the V gene TRBV5-4; TRBD1 matches 9 bases. Germline V gives CDR1 SGHNT, CDR2 YYREEE (reference sequence). The length of the CDR3 is 14 residues. Trimming took 4 bases from V and 7 from J; bases not matched to a gene: 6. Here the CDR3 reads CASSDVGTGNEQFF. The CDR3 coding sequence is TGTGCCAGCAGCGACGTAGGGACAGGGAATGAGCAGTTCTTC.